The rows below give T cell receptor beta chains drawn from one sample of a study of blood T cell repertoires in COVID-19. Profiling relied on immunoSEQ multiplex PCR, and the TCRdb table lists in-frame clones only, not all of them. Here the sample spans over 45,000 clones, over 75% being singletons. Sequences were obtained from peripheral blood. The receptors were gathered from a man older than 75 in a cohort sampled during active COVID-19. The CDR3 runs from the conserved cysteine through the conserved F or W. A D gene is named only where the DNA matches it firmly. Clone sizes are given selectively: once, few, many, or a class where the clone is expanded.

TRBJ1-2,TRBD1,TRBV6-2/TRBV6-3,.,CASSYGTGGNGYTF,TGTGCCAGCAGTTACGGAACAGGGGGTAACGGCTACACCTTC
TRBJ2-5,.,TRBV18,few,CASSPGLQETQYF,TGTGCCAGCTCGCCAGGACTGCAAGAGACCCAGTACTTC
TRBJ1-2,.,TRBV19,.,CASNPGLANYGYTF,TGTGCCAGTAACCCAGGGTTAGCTAACTATGGCTACACCTTC
TRBJ2-5,.,TRBV15,.,CATSRDGISRGQETQYF,TGTGCCACCAGCAGAGATGGAATATCACGGGGCCAAGAGACCCAGTACTTC
TRBJ2-5,.,TRBV29-1,.,CSVGGRVQETQYF,TGCAGCGTCGGAGGACGGGTTCAAGAGACCCAGTACTTC
TRBJ2-6,.,TRBV10-2,.,CASSDYSSGANVLTF,TGCGCCAGCAGTGACTACAGCTCTGGGGCCAACGTCCTGACTTTC
TRBJ2-7,.,TRBV5-1,.,CASSRTVNSYEQYF,TGCGCCAGCAGCCGGACAGTTAATTCCTACGAGCAGTACTTC
TRBJ1-4,.,TRBV27,.,CASSLFGENNEKLFF,TGTGCCAGCAGTTTATTTGGGGAGAATAATGAAAAACTGTTTTTT
TRBJ2-7,TRBD1,TRBV6-2/TRBV6-3,once,CASSPQTGAYEQYF,TGTGCCAGCAGCCCCCAGACAGGGGCCTACGAGCAGTACTTC
TRBJ2-7,.,TRBV6-6,once,CASSYQWEQYF,TGTGCCAGCAGTTACCAGTGGGAGCAGTACTTC
TRBJ1-2,.,TRBV21-1,.,CASSKGAGGANYGYTF,TGTGCCAGCAGCAAAGGGGCCGGGGGAGCAAACTATGGCTACACCTTC
TRBJ1-1,.,TRBV30,.,CAWNPGGTEAFF,TGTGCCTGGAATCCGGGTGGGACTGAAGCTTTCTTT
TRBJ1-4,.,TRBV19,.,CASSTGYSSNEKLFF,TGTGCCAGTAGTACGGGGTACTCGTCTAATGAAAAACTGTTTTTT
TRBJ2-7,TRBD2,TRBV4-1,.,CASSQTSGSYEQYF,TGCGCCAGCAGCCAGACTAGCGGGAGCTACGAGCAGTACTTC
TRBJ1-1,.,TRBV6-5,.,CASSLTVNTEAFF,TGTGCCAGCAGTTTGACTGTGAACACTGAAGCTTTCTTT
TRBJ1-4,.,TRBV19,.,CASSAYEKLFF,TGTGCCAGTAGCGCGTATGAAAAACTGTTTTTT
TRBJ2-3,.,TRBV27,.,CASSWAGGSEGYF,.
TRBJ2-5,.,TRBV28,.,CASSSDSPETQYF,TGTGCCAGCAGTTCAGACTCTCCGGAGACCCAGTACTTC
TRBJ1-2,TRBD1,TRBV9,.,CASSVSRTGDGYTF,TGTGCCAGCAGCGTGAGTCGGACAGGGGATGGCTACACCTTC
TRBJ2-5,.,TRBV30,.,CAWSVGSGVETQYF,TGTGCCTGGAGTGTTGGGTCCGGAGTGGAGACCCAGTACTTC
TRBJ2-7,TRBD1,TRBV7-2,.,CASSLVPGQGNYEQYF,TGTGCCAGCAGCTTAGTGCCGGGACAGGGTAACTACGAGCAGTACTTC
TRBJ1-1,.,TRBV3-1/TRBV3-2,.,CASSQEGRILNTEAFF,TGTGCCAGCAGCCAAGAGGGGAGAATTTTGAACACTGAAGCTTTCTTT
TRBJ2-2,.,TRBV5-1,.,CASSTADTGELFF,TGCGCCAGCAGCACGGCGGACACCGGGGAGCTGTTTTTT
TRBJ1-2,TRBD1,TRBV6-5,.,CASMAGGKANYGYTF,TGTGCCAGCATGGCAGGGGGAAAGGCTAACTATGGCTACACCTTC
TRBJ1-1,.,TRBV11-3,.,CASSLGSGMNTEAFF,TGTGCCAGCAGCTTAGGCTCAGGGATGAACACTGAAGCTTTCTTT
TRBJ2-5,.,TRBV11-2,.,CASSLGFGETQYF,TGTGCCAGCAGCTTAGGGTTCGGAGAGACCCAGTACTTC
TRBJ2-2,TRBD2,TRBV6-5,.,CASSKAGVLTGELFF,TGTGCCAGCAGCAAAGCGGGAGTACTCACCGGGGAGCTGTTTTTT
TRBJ1-1,.,TRBV7-9,.,CASSFLRDYTEAFF,TGTGCCAGCAGCTTCCTCCGGGATTACACTGAAGCTTTCTTT
TRBJ1-1,TRBD1,TRBV3-1/TRBV3-2,.,CASSQDRVRNTEAFF,TGTGCCAGCAGCCAGGACAGGGTGAGGAACACTGAAGCTTTCTTT
TRBJ2-2,.,TRBV12-3/TRBV12-4,.,CASSLQGTGELFF,TGTGCCAGCAGCTTACAGGGAACCGGGGAGCTGTTTTTT
TRBJ2-1,TRBD2,TRBV7-3,.,CASSSTGLAGGNEQFF,TGTGCCAGCAGCTCCACGGGACTAGCGGGAGGGAATGAGCAGTTCTTC
TRBJ2-2,.,TRBV30,.,CAWRATSSGGTGELFF,TGTGCCTGGAGGGCTACCTCCTCCGGGGGCACCGGGGAGCTGTTTTTT
TRBJ1-1,.,TRBV7-8,.,CASSLGVARRQLNTEAFF,TGTGCCAGCAGCTTAGGAGTGGCTAGGCGACAGTTGAACACTGAAGCTTTCTTT
TRBJ2-7,.,TRBV24-1,.,CATSDFNPGLSRSSYEQYF,TGTGCCACCAGTGATTTTAACCCTGGACTTTCCAGGAGCTCCTACGAGCAGTACTTC
TRBJ2-1,.,TRBV3-1/TRBV3-2,.,CASSPRGARGRGNEQFF,TGTGCCAGCAGCCCCCGGGGGGCGCGGGGGAGGGGCAATGAGCAGTTCTTC
TRBJ2-5,.,TRBV2,.,CASSGLQETQYF,TGTGCCAGCAGTGGACTCCAAGAGACCCAGTACTTC
TRBJ1-6,TRBD1,TRBV3-1/TRBV3-2,.,CASAGTGGSRGSPLHF,TGTGCCAGCGCCGGGACAGGGGGAAGTAGGGGTTCACCCCTCCACTTT
TRBJ1-3,TRBD1,TRBV6-6,.,CASSSPGTAGNTIYF,TGTGCCAGCAGTTCGCCCGGGACAGCTGGAAACACCATATATTTT
TRBJ1-3,TRBD1,TRBV30,once,CAWSEGQPGNTIYF,TGTGCCTGGAGTGAGGGACAGCCTGGAAACACCATATATTTT
TRBJ2-1,.,TRBV9,.,CASSGPPPSYNEQFF,TGTGCCAGCAGTGGCCCACCTCCCTCCTACAATGAGCAGTTCTTC
TRBJ1-1,.,TRBV5-1,.,CASSLAGGRRTEAFF,TGCGCCAGCAGCTTGGCGGGGGGGCGGCGGACTGAAGCTTTCTTT